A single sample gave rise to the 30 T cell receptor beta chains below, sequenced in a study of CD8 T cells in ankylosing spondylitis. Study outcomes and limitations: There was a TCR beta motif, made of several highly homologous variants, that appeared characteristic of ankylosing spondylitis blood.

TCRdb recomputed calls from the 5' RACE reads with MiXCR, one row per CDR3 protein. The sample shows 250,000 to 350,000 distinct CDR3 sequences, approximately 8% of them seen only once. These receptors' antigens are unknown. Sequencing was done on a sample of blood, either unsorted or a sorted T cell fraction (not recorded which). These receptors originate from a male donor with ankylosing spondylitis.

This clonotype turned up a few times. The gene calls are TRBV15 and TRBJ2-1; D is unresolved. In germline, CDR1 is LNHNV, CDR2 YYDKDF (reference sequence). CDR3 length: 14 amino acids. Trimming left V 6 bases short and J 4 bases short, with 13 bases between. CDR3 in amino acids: CATRRTNRYNEQFF. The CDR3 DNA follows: TGTGCCACCAGAAGGACCAATCGTTACAATGAGCAGTTCTTC.

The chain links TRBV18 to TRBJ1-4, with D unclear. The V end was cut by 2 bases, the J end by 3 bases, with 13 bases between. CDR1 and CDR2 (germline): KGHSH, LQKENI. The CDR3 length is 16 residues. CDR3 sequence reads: CASSPTGRRANEKLFF. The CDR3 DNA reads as TGTGCCAGCTCACCAACCGGGAGACGCGCTAATGAAAAACTGTTTTTT.

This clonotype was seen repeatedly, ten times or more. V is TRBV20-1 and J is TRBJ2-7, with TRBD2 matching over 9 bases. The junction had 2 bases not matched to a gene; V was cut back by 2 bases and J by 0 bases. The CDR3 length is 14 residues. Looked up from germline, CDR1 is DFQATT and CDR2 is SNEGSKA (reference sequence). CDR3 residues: CSARLAGLSYEQYF. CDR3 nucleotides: TGCAGTGCTAGACTAGCGGGACTCTCCTACGAGCAGTACTTC.

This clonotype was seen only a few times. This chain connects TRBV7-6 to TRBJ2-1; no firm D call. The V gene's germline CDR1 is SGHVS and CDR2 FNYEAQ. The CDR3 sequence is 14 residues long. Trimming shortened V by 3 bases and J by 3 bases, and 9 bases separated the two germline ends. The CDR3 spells CASSFGLHYNEQFF. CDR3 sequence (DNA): TGTGCCAGCAGCTTTGGGTTACACTACAATGAGCAGTTCTTC.

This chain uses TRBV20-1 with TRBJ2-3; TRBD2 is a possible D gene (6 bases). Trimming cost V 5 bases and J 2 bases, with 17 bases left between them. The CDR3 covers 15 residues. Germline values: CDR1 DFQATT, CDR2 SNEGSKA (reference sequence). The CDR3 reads CSAGIADPNTDTQYF. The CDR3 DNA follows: TGCAGTGCTGGAATAGCGGACCCGAACACAGATACGCAGTATTTT.

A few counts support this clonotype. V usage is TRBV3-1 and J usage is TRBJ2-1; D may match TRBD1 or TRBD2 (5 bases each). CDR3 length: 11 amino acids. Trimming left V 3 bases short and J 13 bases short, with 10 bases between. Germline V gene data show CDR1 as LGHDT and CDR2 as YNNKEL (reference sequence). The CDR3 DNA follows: TGTGCCAGCAGCCACGGGGCAGGTCAGTTCTTC. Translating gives CASSHGAGQFF.

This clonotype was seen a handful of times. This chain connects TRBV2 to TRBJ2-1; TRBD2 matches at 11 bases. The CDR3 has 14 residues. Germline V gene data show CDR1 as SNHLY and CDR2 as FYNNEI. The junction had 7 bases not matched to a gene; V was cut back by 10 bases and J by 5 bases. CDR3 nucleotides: TGTGCCACCTCCCCACTAGCGGGAGACAATGAGCAGTTCTTC. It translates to CATSPLAGDNEQFF.

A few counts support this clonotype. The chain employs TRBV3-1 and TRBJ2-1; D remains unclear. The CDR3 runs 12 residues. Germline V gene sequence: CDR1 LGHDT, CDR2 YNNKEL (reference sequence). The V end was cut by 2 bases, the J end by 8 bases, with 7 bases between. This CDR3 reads CASSQLSDEQFF. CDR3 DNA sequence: TGTGCCAGCAGCCAACTAAGCGATGAGCAGTTCTTC.

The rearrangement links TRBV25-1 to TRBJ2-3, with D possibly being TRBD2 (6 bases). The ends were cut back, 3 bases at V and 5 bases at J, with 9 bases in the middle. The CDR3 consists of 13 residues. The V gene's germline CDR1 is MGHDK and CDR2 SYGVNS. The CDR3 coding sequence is TGTGCCAGCAGTGAGGGCGGGAAAGATACGCAGTATTTT. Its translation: CASSEGGKDTQYF.

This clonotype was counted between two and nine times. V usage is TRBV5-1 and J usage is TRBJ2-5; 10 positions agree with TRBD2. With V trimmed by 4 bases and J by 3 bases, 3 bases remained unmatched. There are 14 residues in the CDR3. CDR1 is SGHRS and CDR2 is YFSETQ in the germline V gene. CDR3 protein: CASSITSGKETQYF. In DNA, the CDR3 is TGCGCCAGCAGCATAACTAGCGGGAAAGAGACCCAGTACTTC. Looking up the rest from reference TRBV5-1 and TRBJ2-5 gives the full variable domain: KAGVTQTPRYLIKTRGQQVTLSCSPISGHRSVSWYQQTPGQGLQFLFEYFSETQRNKGNFPGRFSGRQFSNSRSEMNVSTLELGDSALYLCASSITSGKETQYFGPGTRLLVL.

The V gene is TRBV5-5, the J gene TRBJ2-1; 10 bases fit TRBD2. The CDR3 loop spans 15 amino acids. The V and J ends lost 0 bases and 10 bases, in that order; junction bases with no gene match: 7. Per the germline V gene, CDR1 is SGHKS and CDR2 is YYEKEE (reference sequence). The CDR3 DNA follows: TGTGCCAGCAGCTTGGAAGTAGCGGGAGGCCCGGAGCAGTTCTTC. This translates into CASSLEVAGGPEQFF.

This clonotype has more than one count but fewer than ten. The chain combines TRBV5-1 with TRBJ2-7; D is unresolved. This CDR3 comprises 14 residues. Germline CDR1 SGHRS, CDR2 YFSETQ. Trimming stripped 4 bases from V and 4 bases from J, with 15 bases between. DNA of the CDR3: TGCGCCAGCAGCCCCCGAGCGAGTCGGTACGAGCAGTACTTC. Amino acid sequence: CASSPRASRYEQYF.

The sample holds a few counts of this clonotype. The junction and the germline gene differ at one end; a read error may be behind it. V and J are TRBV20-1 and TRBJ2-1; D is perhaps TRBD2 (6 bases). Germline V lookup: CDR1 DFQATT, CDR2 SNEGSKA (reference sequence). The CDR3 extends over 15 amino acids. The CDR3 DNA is TGCAGTGCTCGAGAGGGGCGGGACGTGAGGGGTGAGCAGTTCTTC. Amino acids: CSAREGRDVRGEQFF.

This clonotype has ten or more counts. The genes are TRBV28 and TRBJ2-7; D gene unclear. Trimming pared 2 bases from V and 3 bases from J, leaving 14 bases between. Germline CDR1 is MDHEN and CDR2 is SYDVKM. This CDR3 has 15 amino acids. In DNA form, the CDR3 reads TGTGCCAGCAGTTTAGGCGGAACCACCCTCTACGAGCAGTACTTC. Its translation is CASSLGGTTLYEQYF.

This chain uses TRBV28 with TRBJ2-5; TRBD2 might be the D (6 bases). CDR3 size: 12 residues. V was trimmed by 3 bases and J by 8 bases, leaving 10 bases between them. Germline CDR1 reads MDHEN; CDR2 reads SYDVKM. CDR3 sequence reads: CASSLRDATQYF. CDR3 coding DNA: TGTGCCAGCAGTTTGCGGGACGCCACCCAGTACTTC. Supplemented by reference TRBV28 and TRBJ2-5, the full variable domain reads DVKVTQSSRYLVKRTGEKVFLECVQDMDHENMFWYRQDPGLGLRLIYFSYDVKMKEKGDIPEGYSVSREKKERFSLILESASTNQTSMYLCASSLRDATQYFGPGTRLLVL.

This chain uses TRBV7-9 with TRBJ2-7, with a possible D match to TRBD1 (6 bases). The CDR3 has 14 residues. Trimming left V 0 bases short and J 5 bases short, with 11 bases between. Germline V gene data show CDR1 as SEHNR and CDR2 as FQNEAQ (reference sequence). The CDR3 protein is CASSLAQGFDEQYF. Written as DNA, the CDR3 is TGTGCCAGCAGCTTAGCACAGGGCTTCGACGAGCAGTACTTC.

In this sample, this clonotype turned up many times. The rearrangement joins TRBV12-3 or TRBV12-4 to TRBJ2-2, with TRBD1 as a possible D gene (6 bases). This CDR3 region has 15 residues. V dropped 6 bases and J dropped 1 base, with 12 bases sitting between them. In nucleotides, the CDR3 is TGTGCCAGCAGCCCCGGGACATTGAACACCGGGGAGCTGTTTTTT. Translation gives CASSPGTLNTGELFF.

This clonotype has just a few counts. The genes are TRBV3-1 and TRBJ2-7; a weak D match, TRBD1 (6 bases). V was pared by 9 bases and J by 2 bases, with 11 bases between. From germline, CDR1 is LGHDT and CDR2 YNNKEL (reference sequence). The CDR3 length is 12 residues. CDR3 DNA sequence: TGTGCCAGTTTACAGGGCACCTACGAGCAGTACTTC. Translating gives CASLQGTYEQYF.

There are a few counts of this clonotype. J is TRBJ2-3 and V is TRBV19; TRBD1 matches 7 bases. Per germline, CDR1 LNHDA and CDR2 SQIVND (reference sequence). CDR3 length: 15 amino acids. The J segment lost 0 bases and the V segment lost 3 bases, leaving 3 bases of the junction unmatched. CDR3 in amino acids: CASSIDRASTDTQYF. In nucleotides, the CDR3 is TGTGCCAGTAGTATTGACAGGGCTAGCACAGATACGCAGTATTTT.

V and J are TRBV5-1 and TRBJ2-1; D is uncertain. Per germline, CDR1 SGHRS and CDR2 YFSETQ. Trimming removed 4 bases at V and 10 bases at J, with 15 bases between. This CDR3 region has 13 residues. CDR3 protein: CASSPVGLREQFF. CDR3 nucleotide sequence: TGCGCCAGCAGCCCCGTAGGCCTTCGCGAGCAGTTCTTC.

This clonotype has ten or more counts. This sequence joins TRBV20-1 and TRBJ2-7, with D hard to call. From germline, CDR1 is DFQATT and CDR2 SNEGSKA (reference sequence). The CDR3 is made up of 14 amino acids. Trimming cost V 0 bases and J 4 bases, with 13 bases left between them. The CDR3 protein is CSARDLTEAYEQYF. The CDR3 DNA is TGCAGTGCTAGAGATCTTACCGAGGCGTACGAGCAGTACTTC.

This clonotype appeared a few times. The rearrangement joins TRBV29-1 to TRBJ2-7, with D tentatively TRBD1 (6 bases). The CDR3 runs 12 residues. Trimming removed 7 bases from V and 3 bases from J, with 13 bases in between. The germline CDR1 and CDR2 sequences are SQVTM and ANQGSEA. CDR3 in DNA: TGCAGCGCAACGGGACACCGCTACGAGCAGTACTTC. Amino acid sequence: CSATGHRYEQYF.

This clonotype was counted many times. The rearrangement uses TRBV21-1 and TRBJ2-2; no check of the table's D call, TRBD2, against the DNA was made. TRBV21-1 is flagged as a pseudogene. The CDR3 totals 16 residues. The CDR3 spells CASSTGLAAKVGELFF. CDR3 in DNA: TGTGCCAGCAGCACCGGACTAGCGGCTAAGGTTGGGGAGCTGTTTTTT.

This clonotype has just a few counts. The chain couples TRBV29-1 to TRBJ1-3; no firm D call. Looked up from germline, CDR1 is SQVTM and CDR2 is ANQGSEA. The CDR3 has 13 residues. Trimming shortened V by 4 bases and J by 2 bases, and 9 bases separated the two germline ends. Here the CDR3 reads CSVGLDAGNTIYF. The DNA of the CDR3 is TGCAGCGTTGGTCTTGATGCTGGAAACACCATATATTTT.

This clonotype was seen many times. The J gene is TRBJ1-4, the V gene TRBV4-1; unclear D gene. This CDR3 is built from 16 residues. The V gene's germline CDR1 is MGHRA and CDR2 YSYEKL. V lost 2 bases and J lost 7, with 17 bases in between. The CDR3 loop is CASSQKDSRRGEKLFF. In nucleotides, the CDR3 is TGCGCCAGCAGCCAAAAGGACTCCCGCCGGGGTGAAAAACTGTTTTTT.

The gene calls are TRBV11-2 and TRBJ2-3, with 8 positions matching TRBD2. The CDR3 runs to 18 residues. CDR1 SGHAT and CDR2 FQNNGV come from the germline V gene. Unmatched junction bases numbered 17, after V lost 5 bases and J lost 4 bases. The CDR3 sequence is CASSLPSGSFIFADTQYF. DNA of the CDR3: TGTGCCAGCAGCCTACCCAGCGGGAGTTTCATTTTTGCAGATACGCAGTATTTT.

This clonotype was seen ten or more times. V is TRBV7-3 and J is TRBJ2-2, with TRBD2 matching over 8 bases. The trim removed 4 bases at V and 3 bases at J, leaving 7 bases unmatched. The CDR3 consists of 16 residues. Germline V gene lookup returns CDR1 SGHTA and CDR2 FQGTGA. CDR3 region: CASSSERERYTGELFF. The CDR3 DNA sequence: TGTGCCAGCAGCTCCGAGCGGGAGAGGTACACCGGGGAGCTGTTTTTT.

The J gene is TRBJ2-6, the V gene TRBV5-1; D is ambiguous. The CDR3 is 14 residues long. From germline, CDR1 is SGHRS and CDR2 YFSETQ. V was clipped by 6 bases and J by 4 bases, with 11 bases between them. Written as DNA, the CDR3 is TGCGCCAGCACGGTGTCCCTCGGGGCCAACGTCCTGACTTTC. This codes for CASTVSLGANVLTF.

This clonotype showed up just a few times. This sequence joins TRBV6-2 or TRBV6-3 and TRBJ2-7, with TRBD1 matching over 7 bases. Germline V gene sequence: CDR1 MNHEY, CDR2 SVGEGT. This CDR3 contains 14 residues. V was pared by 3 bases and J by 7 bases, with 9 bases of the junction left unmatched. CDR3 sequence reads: CASSYRRDSLEQYF. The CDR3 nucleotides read TGTGCCAGCAGTTATCGCCGGGACAGCCTTGAGCAGTACTTC.

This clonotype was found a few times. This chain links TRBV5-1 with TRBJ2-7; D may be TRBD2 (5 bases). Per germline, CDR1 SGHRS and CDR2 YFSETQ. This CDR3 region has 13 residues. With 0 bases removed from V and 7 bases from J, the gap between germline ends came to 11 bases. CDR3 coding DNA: TGCGCCAGCAGCTTGGGCCCGAGCGGTGAGCAGTACTTC. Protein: CASSLGPSGEQYF.